Following are 19 T cell receptor beta chains from one sample sequenced in a study of control samples from healthy donors and cancer patients. Generated by immunoSEQ multiplex PCR, the TCRdb table keeps only in-frame clones and is missing some. The sample carries over 200,000 clones, roughly 87% recorded once. The sequenced sample consisted of PBMCs. These receptors were taken from a woman aged 60 to 75 with lung cancer.

The chain uses TRBV3-1 (or the pseudogene TRBV3-2) and TRBJ1-6; D unresolved. CDR3 length: 16 residues. The V gene's germline CDR1 is LGHDT and CDR2 YNNKEL (reference sequence). V dropped 4 bases and J dropped 11 bases, with 21 bases sitting between them. In DNA, the CDR3 is TGTGCCAGCAGCCCAGCCGGACGGAACCGCGGTACACCCCTCCACTTT. This codes for CASSPAGRNRGTPLHF.

The chain couples TRBV6-6 to TRBJ1-2; TRBD1 matches 7 bases. Per germline, CDR1 MNHNY and CDR2 SVGAGI (reference sequence). J was trimmed by 2 bases and V by 8 bases; bases with no gene match: 8. This CDR3 contains 14 residues. As DNA, the CDR3 is TGTGCCAGCGGAACGACAGGGACAAACTATGGCTACACCTTC. It is translated as CASGTTGTNYGYTF.

Notes on this clone: The same CDR3 also results from other DNA sequences found in this sample. The chain joins TRBV5-1 to TRBJ1-4, with D maybe TRBD1 (5 bases). The CDR3 loop spans 13 amino acids. CDR1 is SGHRS, CDR2 YFSETQ, per germline. Trimming cost V 3 bases and J 8 bases, with 11 bases left between them. Here the CDR3 DNA reads TGCGCCAGCAGCTCGGGGGGTGGAGAAAAACTGTTTTTT. It codes for CASSSGGGEKLFF.

The chain couples TRBV7-2 to TRBJ2-7; D is uncertain. Germline V CDR1 and CDR2: SGHTA, FQGNSA. The V end was cut by 2 bases, the J end by 5 bases, with 10 bases between. The CDR3 has 13 amino acids. The CDR3 region has the DNA TGTGCCAGCAGCTTATTAATGTTCCACGAGCAGTACTTC. Residues: CASSLLMFHEQYF.

The chain couples TRBV24-1 to TRBJ2-3; no firm D call. Trimming stripped 1 base from V and 2 bases from J, with 6 bases between. The CDR3 consists of 14 residues. The germline V gene has CDR1 KGHDR and CDR2 SFDVKD. CDR3 region: CATSDFGSTDTQYF. CDR3 DNA: TGTGCCACCAGTGATTTCGGGTCCACAGATACGCAGTATTTT.

A note on this clone: Distinct nucleotide sequences in the sample also encode this CDR3. V gene TRBV9 combines with J gene TRBJ2-2; the D gene is possibly TRBD1 (5 bases). The germline V and J ends were trimmed by 0 bases and 1 base, with 7 bases remaining between them. The CDR3 totals 15 residues. Germline V CDR1 and CDR2: SGDLS, YYNGEE. In nucleotides, the CDR3 is TGTGCCAGCAGCGTAGGAACAGGGAACACCGGGGAGCTGTTTTTT. Protein product: CASSVGTGNTGELFF.

This clone has only one observation. This sequence joins TRBV3-1 (or the pseudogene TRBV3-2) and TRBJ1-5, with D possibly TRBD1 on 6 matching bases. Germline V lookup: CDR1 LGHDT, CDR2 YNNKEL (reference sequence). The V and J ends lost 4 bases and 3 bases respectively, with 13 bases between them. This CDR3 comprises 15 residues. For the CDR3, the DNA is TGTGCCAGCAGCCCGCAGACAGGTAACAATCAGCCCCAGCATTTT. This translates into CASSPQTGNNQPQHF.

J is TRBJ2-3 and V is TRBV28; no clear D. V was pared by 2 bases and J by 3 bases, with 3 bases between. Germline CDR1 reads MDHEN; CDR2 reads SYDVKM. The CDR3 is 12 amino acids. The CDR3: CASSLVTDTQYF. Written as DNA, the CDR3 is TGTGCCAGCAGTTTAGTGACAGATACGCAGTATTTT. The full variable domain, completed using reference TRBV28 and TRBJ2-3, is DVKVTQSSRYLVKRTGEKVFLECVQDMDHENMFWYRQDPGLGLRLIYFSYDVKMKEKGDIPEGYSVSREKKERFSLILESASTNQTSMYLCASSLVTDTQYFGPGTRLTVL.

This clone was counted between two and nine times. V gene TRBV10-2 combines with J gene TRBJ2-1; D not resolved. This CDR3 comprises 14 residues. V was shortened by 7 bases and J by 7 bases, with 17 bases between the two germline ends. The germline CDR1 and CDR2 sequences are WSHSY and SAAADI. The CDR3, as DNA: TGCGCCAGCATGTCCAACTCACAACCGAATGAGCAGTTCTTC. Its protein is CASMSNSQPNEQFF.

This clone was recorded a few times. This chain connects TRBV5-8 to TRBJ2-2; D possibly uses TRBD1 or TRBD2 (6 bases each). The CDR3 runs 15 residues. Per germline, CDR1 SGHTS and CDR2 YDEGEE. Between the trimmed V and J ends, which lost 3 bases and 3 bases, there was a span of 12 bases. The CDR3: CASSSAGGYTGELFF. The CDR3 nucleotides read TGTGCCAGCAGCTCGGCCGGGGGCTACACCGGGGAGCTGTTTTTT.

V is TRBV7-2 and J is TRBJ1-5; D gene unclear. Germline values: CDR1 SGHTA, CDR2 FQGNSA. Deletions cut 4 bases from V and 0 bases from J, with 7 bases between. The CDR3 spans 14 residues. Here the CDR3 reads CASSSVPSNQPQHF. CDR3 bases: TGTGCCAGCAGCTCCGTACCTAGCAATCAGCCCCAGCATTTT.

V usage is TRBV28 and J usage is TRBJ1-6; D ambiguous. Trimming left V 8 bases short and J 7 bases short, with 9 bases between. The CDR3 runs to 12 residues. The germline gives CDR1 MDHEN, CDR2 SYDVKM. The CDR3 loop reads CASRWPNSPLHF. CDR3 in DNA: TGTGCCAGCCGTTGGCCGAATTCACCCCTCCACTTT. The full variable domain, rest sourced from reference TRBV28 and TRBJ1-6, is DVKVTQSSRYLVKRTGEKVFLECVQDMDHENMFWYRQDPGLGLRLIYFSYDVKMKEKGDIPEGYSVSREKKERFSLILESASTNQTSMYLCASRWPNSPLHFGNGTRLTVT.

CDR3 in amino acids: CASSSRDRENYGYTF. The CDR3 DNA reads as TGTGCCAGCAGCTCCCGGGACAGGGAGAACTATGGCTACACCTTC. This rearrangement joins TRBV5-4 to TRBJ1-2; 9 bases align to TRBD1. This CDR3 comprises 15 residues. V trimming: 3 bases; J trimming: 2 bases; junction bases outside the gene matches: 5. The V gene's germline CDR1 is SGHNT and CDR2 YYREEE (reference sequence).

The sample holds a few counts of this clone. The chain joins TRBV5-5 to TRBJ1-3; D not certain. Germline CDR1 is SGHKS and CDR2 is YYEKEE (reference sequence). The CDR3 is 15 residues long. The V and J ends lost 0 bases and 0 bases respectively, with 7 bases between them. CDR3 bases: TGTGCCAGCAGCTTGGGCCCGAGCTCTGGAAACACCATATATTTT. Its translation is CASSLGPSSGNTIYF.

The V and J genes are TRBV6-6 and TRBJ1-1; the D is unclear. CDR1 and CDR2 (germline): MNHNY, SVGAGI (reference sequence). The V and J ends lost 6 bases and 0 bases respectively, with 14 bases between them. The CDR3 spans 15 residues. This chain's CDR3 is CASSRRRSVNTEAFF. The DNA for the CDR3 is TGTGCCAGCAGCCGTCGTAGAAGCGTGAACACTGAAGCTTTCTTT.

The chain uses TRBV10-3 and TRBJ1-1; 7 positions match TRBD1. Germline-derived CDR1 and CDR2 are ENHRY and SYGVKD. CDR3 length equals 16 residues. In nucleotides, the CDR3 is TGTGCTACATCCAGTCTCAGGGGAGGGGGCGACGCTGAAGCTTTCTTT. Translated, it gives CATSSLRGGGDAEAFF.

In its sample, this clone was seen a few times. Other DNA sequences in this sample translate to the same CDR3. V is TRBV7-9 and J is TRBJ1-3; D gene uncertain. Per the germline V gene, CDR1 is SEHNR and CDR2 is FQNEAQ (reference sequence). The V end was cut by 4 bases, the J end by 1 base, with 8 bases between. The CDR3 spans 14 residues. In DNA form, the CDR3 reads TGTGCCAGCAGCTCTCTGGAGTCTGGAAACACCATATATTTT. Residues: CASSSLESGNTIYF. Using reference TRBV7-9 and TRBJ1-3 for the parts outside the CDR3, the full variable domain is DTGVSQNPRHKITKRGQNVTFRCDPISEHNRLYWYRQTLGQGPEFLTYFQNEAQLEKSRLLSDRFSAERPKGSFSTLEIQRTEQGDSAMYLCASSSLESGNTIYFGEGSWLTVV.

This clone was detected only once. This chain connects TRBV6-2 or TRBV6-3 to TRBJ2-3; TRBD1 might be the D (5 bases). The CDR3 loop spans 13 amino acids. Germline V gene data show CDR1 as MNHEY and CDR2 as SVGEGT. V lost 5 bases to trimming and J lost 3 bases, with 9 bases between them. The CDR3 nucleotides read TGTGCCAGCAGTCTTACAGGAACAGATACGCAGTATTTT. Translation gives CASSLTGTDTQYF.

The chain links TRBV10-3 to TRBJ2-2; a possible D gene is TRBD1 (6 bases). The CDR3 extends over 18 amino acids. Germline V CDR1 and CDR2: ENHRY, SYGVKD. V shed 3 bases and J shed 1 base, with 18 bases lying between them. CDR3 nucleotide sequence: TGTGCCATCAGTGACTTGTTGACCGGGACACAGAACACCGGGGAGCTGTTTTTT. This gives the protein CAISDLLTGTQNTGELFF.